One and the same sample provided the 5 T cell receptor beta chains below, sequenced in a study of T-cell reconstitution after alpha-beta-depleted transplantation in children. During its preparation, the TCRbeta library received unique molecular identifiers. MiXCR, applied by TCRdb to the PCR reads, yields one record per CDR3 protein. The table lists about 240,000 distinct CDR3 sequences, 25% of them singletons. Sequencing was performed on PBMCs, taken before TCRalphabeta/CD19-depleted stem cell transplant. The receptors shown here come from a girl aged 2 to 10 with Fanconi anemia, due to receive a stem cell transplant.

The CDR3 region is CSASNRYGYTF. In DNA form, the CDR3 reads TGCAGTGCTAGTAACAGATATGGCTACACCTTC. V and J are TRBV20-1 and TRBJ1-2; unclear D gene. Trimming left V 3 bases short and J 5 bases short, with 7 bases between. Germline CDR1 reads DFQATT; CDR2 reads SNEGSKA (reference sequence). This CDR3 contains 11 residues.

The chain couples TRBV5-6 to TRBJ2-3; 7 bases line up with TRBD2. Looked up from germline, CDR1 is SGHDT and CDR2 is YYEEEE. The CDR3 is made up of 14 amino acids. Germline trimming cut 7 bases from V and 0 bases from J; bases unmatched to any gene: 5. CDR3 nucleotide sequence: TGTGCCAGCGGCCTAGCGGCAAGCACAGATACGCAGTATTTT. This gives the protein CASGLAASTDTQYF.

This clonotype was seen a few times. The chain links TRBV4-2 to TRBJ2-4; 7 bases line up with TRBD2. Germline V gene sequence: CDR1 LGHNA, CDR2 YNFKEQ. This CDR3 is 14 amino acids long. After removal of 0 bases from V and 5 bases from J, the junction contained 1 base not matched to a gene. The DNA of the CDR3 is TGTGCCAGCAGCCAAGATGGGGGGGAAAACATTCAGTACTTC. It translates to CASSQDGGENIQYF.

The CDR3 DNA reads TGCAGTGCTCAGAGATTGGGGGCGGGCACCGGGGAGCTGTTTTTT. It yields the protein CSAQRLGAGTGELFF. This chain connects TRBV20-1 to TRBJ2-2, with D perhaps matching TRBD1 (6 bases). The CDR3 has 15 amino acids. Trimming removed 5 bases from V and 4 bases from J, with 17 bases in between. Germline V CDR1 and CDR2: DFQATT, SNEGSKA (reference sequence).

There are a few counts of this clonotype. This sequence may be a read error, since a much larger clone differs from it by one base. The chain links TRBV2 to TRBJ2-7; 8 bases fit TRBD1. Germline CDR1 SNHLY, CDR2 FYNNEI. CDR3 length equals 15 residues. The V segment lost 10 bases and the J segment 0 bases; nucleotides outside the gene matches: 11. Here the CDR3 reads CATSREDRASYEQYF. For the CDR3, the DNA is TGTGCCACCAGCCGCGAGGACAGGGCCTCCTACGAGCAGTACTTC.